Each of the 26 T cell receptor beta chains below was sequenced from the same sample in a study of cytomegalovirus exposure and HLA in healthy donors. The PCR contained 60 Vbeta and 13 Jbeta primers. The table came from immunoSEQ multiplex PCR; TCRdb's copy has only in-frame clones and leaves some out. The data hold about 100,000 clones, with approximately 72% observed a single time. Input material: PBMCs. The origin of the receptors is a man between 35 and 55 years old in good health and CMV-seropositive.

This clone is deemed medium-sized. CDR3 loop: CASSEVTDSYNEQFF. In nucleotides, the CDR3 is TGTGCCAGCAGTGAGGTTACAGATTCATACAATGAGCAGTTCTTC. The chain has TRBV6-1 and TRBJ2-1; D unresolved. The germline V and J ends were trimmed by 3 bases and 4 bases, with 13 bases remaining between them. Germline V gives CDR1 MNHNS, CDR2 SASEGT. The CDR3 is 15 amino acids.

CDR3 sequence (DNA): TGCGCCAGCAGCTTGGGGCTGGGGGCGACATACAATGAGCAGTTCTTC. It is translated as CASSLGLGATYNEQFF. This chain joins TRBV5-1 and TRBJ2-1; possible D gene TRBD1, 6 bases. The CDR3 has 16 residues. V dropped 0 bases and J dropped 4 bases, with 14 bases sitting between them. Looked up from germline, CDR1 is SGHRS and CDR2 is YFSETQ.

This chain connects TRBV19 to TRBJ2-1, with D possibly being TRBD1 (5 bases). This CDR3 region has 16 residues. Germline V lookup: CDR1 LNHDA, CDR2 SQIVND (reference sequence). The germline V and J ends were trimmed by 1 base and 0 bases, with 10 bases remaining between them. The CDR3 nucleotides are TGTGCCAGTAGTATAGCCGGCAGGGCCTCCTACAATGAGCAGTTCTTC. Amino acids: CASSIAGRASYNEQFF. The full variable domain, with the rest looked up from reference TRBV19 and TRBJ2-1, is DGGITQSPKYLFRKEGQNVTLSCEQNLNHDAMYWYRQDPGQGLRLIYYSQIVNDFQKGDIAEGYSVSREKKESFPLTVTSAQKNPTAFYLCASSIAGRASYNEQFFGPGTRLTVL.

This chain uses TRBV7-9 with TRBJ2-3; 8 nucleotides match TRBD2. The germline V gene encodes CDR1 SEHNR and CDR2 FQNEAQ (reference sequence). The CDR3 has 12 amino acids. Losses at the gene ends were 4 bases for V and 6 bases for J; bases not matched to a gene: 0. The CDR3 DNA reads TGTGCCAGCAGCTCTAGCGGGGATACGCAGTATTTT. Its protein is CASSSSGDTQYF.

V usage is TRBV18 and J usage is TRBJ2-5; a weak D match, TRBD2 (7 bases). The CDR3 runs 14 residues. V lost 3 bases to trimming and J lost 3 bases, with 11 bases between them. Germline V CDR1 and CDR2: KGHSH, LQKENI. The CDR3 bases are TGTGCCAGCTCACCGCGGGGGCACAAAGAGACCCAGTACTTC. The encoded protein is CASSPRGHKETQYF.

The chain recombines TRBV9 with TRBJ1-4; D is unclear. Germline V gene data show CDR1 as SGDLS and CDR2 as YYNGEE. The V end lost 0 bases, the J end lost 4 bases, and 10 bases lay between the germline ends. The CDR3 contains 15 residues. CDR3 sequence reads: CASSVGVQVNEKLFF. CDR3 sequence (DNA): TGTGCCAGCAGCGTAGGTGTGCAGGTTAATGAAAAACTGTTTTTT.

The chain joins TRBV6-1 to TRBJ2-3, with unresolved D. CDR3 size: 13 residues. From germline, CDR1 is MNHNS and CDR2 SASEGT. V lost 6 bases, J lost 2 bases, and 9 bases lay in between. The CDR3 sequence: CASRADSTDTQYF. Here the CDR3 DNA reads TGTGCCAGCAGGGCAGACTCCACAGATACGCAGTATTTT.

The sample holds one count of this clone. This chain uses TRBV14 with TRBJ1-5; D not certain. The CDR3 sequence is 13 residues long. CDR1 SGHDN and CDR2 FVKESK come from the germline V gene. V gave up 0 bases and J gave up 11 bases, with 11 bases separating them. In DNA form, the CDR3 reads TGTGCCAGCAGCCAAGATCGGACCGGGACCCAGCATTTT. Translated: CASSQDRTGTQHF.

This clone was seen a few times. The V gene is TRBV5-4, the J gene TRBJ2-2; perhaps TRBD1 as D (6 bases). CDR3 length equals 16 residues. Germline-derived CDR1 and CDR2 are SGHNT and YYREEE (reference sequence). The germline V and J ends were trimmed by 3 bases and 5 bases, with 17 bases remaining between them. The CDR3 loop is CASSSLGQGKTGELFF. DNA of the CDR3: TGTGCCAGCAGCTCTTTGGGGCAGGGGAAGACCGGGGAGCTGTTTTTT. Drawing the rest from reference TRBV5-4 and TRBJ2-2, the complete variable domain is ETGVTQSPTHLIKTRGQQVTLRCSSQSGHNTVSWYQQALGQGPQFIFQYYREEENGRGNFPPRFSGLQFPNYSSELNVNALELDDSALYLCASSSLGQGKTGELFFGEGSRLTVL.

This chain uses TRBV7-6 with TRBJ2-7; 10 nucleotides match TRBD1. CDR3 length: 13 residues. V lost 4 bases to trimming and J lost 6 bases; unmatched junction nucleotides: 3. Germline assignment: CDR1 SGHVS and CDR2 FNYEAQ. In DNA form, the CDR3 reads TGTGCCAGCAGCTCCCGGGACAGGGGCGAGCAGTACTTC. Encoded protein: CASSSRDRGEQYF.

The DNA for the CDR3 is TGTGCCAGCAGTTTTTCGGGAGACCAAAACATTCAGTACTTC. It encodes CASSFSGDQNIQYF. This sequence joins TRBV28 and TRBJ2-4, with D possibly being TRBD2 (6 bases). CDR3 size: 14 residues. V was cut by 3 bases and J by 5 bases, with 11 bases left in between. Looked up from germline, CDR1 is MDHEN and CDR2 is SYDVKM.

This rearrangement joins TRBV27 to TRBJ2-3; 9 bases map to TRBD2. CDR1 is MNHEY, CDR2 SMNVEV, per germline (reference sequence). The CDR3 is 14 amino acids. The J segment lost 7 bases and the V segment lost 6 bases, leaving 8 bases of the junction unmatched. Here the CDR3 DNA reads TGTGCCAGCAGGAGACTAGCGGAAGAGCATACGCAGTATTTT. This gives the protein CASRRLAEEHTQYF.

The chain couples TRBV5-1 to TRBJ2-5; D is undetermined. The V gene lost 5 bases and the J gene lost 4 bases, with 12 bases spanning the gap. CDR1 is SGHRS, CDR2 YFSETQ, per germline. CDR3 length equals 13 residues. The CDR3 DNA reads TGCGCCAGCAGGGCGGTTTTGGGAGAGACCCAGTACTTC. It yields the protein CASRAVLGETQYF.

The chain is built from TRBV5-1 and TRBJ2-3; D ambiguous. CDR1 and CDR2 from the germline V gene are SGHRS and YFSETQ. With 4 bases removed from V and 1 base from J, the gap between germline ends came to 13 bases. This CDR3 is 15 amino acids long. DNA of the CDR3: TGCGCCAGCAGCCCCGCTCTCGGAGGCACAGATACGCAGTATTTT. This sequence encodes CASSPALGGTDTQYF.

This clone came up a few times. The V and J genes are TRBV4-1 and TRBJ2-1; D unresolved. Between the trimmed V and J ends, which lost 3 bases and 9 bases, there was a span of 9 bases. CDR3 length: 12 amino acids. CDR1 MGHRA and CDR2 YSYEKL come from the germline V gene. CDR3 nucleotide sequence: TGCGCCAGCAGCCACGTCCCCGGTGAGCAGTTCTTC. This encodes CASSHVPGEQFF.

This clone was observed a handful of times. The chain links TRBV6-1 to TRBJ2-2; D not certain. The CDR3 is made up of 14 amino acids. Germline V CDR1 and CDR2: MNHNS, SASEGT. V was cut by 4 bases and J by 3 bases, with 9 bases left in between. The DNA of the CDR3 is TGTGCCAGCAGTGGCCCTGGAGACACCGGGGAGCTGTTTTTT. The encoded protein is CASSGPGDTGELFF.

This CDR3 reads CASSPGGTNYEQYF. CDR3 sequence (DNA): TGCGCCAGCAGCCCAGGGGGTACAAACTACGAGCAGTACTTC. This rearrangement joins TRBV4-1 to TRBJ2-7; TRBD1 agrees at 7 bases. The CDR3 has 14 amino acids. CDR1 is MGHRA and CDR2 is YSYEKL in the germline V gene. Germline trimming cut 4 bases from V and 3 bases from J; bases unmatched to any gene: 6.

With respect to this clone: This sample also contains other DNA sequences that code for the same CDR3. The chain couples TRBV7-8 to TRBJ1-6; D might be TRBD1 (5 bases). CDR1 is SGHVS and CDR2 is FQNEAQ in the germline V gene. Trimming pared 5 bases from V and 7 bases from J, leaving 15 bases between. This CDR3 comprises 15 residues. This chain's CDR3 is CASSPPTDANSPLHF. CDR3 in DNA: TGTGCCAGCAGCCCTCCGACAGACGCAAATTCACCCCTCCACTTT.

The CDR3 spells CASSPGTGVSYEQYF. The CDR3 DNA follows: TGTGCCAGCAGCCCCGGGACAGGAGTATCCTACGAGCAGTACTTC. The chain couples TRBV6-5 to TRBJ2-7, with TRBD1 matching 8 bases. This CDR3 comprises 15 residues. Germline lookup yields CDR1 MNHEY and CDR2 SVGAGI. The trim removed 6 bases at V and 1 base at J, leaving 8 bases unmatched.

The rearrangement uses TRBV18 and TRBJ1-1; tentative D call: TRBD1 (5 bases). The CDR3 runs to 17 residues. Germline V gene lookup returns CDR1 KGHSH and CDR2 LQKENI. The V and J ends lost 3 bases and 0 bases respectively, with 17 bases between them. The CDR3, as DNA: TGTGCCAGCTCACCGAGTGCTTGGCAGGGTATGAACACTGAAGCTTTCTTT. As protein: CASSPSAWQGMNTEAFF.

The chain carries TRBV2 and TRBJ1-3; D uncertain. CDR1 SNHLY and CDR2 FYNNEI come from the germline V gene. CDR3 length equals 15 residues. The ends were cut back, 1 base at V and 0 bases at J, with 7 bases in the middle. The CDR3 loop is CASSEEQISGNTIYF. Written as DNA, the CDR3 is TGTGCCAGCAGTGAAGAGCAAATCTCTGGAAACACCATATATTTT.

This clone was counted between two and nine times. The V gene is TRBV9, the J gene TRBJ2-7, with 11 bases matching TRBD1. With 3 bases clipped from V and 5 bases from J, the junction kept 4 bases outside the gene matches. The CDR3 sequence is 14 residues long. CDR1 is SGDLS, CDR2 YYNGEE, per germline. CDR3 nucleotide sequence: TGTGCCAGCAGCGGGGGACAGGGGGTTAACGAGCAGTACTTC. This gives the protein CASSGGQGVNEQYF.

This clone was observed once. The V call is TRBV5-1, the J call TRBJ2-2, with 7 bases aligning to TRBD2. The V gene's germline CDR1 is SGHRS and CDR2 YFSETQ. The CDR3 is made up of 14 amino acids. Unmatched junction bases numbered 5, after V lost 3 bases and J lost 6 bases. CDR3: CASSSGGGAGELFF. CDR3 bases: TGCGCCAGCAGCTCCGGGGGAGGGGCCGGGGAGCTGTTTTTT.

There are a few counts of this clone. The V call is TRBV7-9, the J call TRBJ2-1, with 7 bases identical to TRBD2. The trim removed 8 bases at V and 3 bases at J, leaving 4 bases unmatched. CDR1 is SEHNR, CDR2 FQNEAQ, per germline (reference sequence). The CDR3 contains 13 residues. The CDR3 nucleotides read TGTGCCAGCGCCCAGCGGGACTACAATGAGCAGTTCTTC. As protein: CASAQRDYNEQFF. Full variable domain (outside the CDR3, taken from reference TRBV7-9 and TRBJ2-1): DTGVSQNPRHKITKRGQNVTFRCDPISEHNRLYWYRQTLGQGPEFLTYFQNEAQLEKSRLLSDRFSAERPKGSFSTLEIQRTEQGDSAMYLCASAQRDYNEQFFGPGTRLTVL.

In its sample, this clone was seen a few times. The CDR3 reads CASSPPFTGKLPQPQHF. The CDR3 region has the DNA TGTGCCAGCTCACCACCATTTACAGGGAAACTCCCACAGCCCCAGCATTTT. This rearrangement joins TRBV18 to TRBJ1-5; tentative D call: TRBD1 (6 bases). The germline CDR1 and CDR2 sequences are KGHSH and LQKENI. The CDR3 sequence is 17 residues long. The V end was cut by 0 bases, the J end by 7 bases, with 19 bases between.

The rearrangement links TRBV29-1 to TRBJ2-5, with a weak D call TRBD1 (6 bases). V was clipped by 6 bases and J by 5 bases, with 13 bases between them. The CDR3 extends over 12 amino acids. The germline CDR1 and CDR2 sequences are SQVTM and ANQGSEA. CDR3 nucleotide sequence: TGCAGCGTAAACAGGGATGGGGAGACCCAGTACTTC. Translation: CSVNRDGETQYF.